This T cell receptor (beta chain) is from a study of OX40 agonist ivuxolimab in advanced cancers. The CDR3 is made up of 15 amino acids. Germline CDR1 reads SGHTS; CDR2 reads YDEGEE. The V and J ends lost 4 bases and 4 bases, in that order; junction bases with no gene match: 8. Study conclusions and caveats: At 0.1 to 3.0 mg/kg, CD4+ and CD8+ blood T cells expanded clonally by week 6. The authors did not determine the antigen specificity of the expanded peripheral T cells.

Produced via immunoSEQ multiplex PCR; TCRdb's table is partial and in-frame only. The sample carries approximately 88,000 clones, roughly 88% recorded once. Points on this clone: The antigen is undetermined.

The clonotype comes from an adult with an advanced solid tumor such as melanoma, head and neck, liver or kidney cancer. V and J are TRBV5-8 and TRBJ2-5, with 9 nucleotides matching TRBD1. The sample in question was CD4+ or CD8+ T cells sorted from blood, obtained in a trial of the OX40 agonist ivuxolimab. The CDR3 DNA sequence: TGTGCCAGCAGCACGGGACAGGGTGTGGCAGAGACCCAGTACTTC. It specifies CASSTGQGVAETQYF.